This record concerns one T cell receptor (beta chain) sequence. Its antigen remains undetermined. Base qualities are not provided; no much larger clone lies one nucleotide away. TCR CDR3 regions were amplified from genomic DNA by multiplex PCR using the deep immunoSEQ assay. Extracted genomic DNA from each cell subset was distributed evenly across all wells of several immunoSEQ 96-well plates, and each plate was treated as a replicate. For sorted subsets, 150 to 250 ng of genomic DNA, equivalent to around 31,000 T cell genomes, went into each replicate PCR. Purified libraries were measured with a Qubit 3.0 fluorometer, size-checked on a Bioanalyzer 2100, and measured again with the KAPA Library Quantification kit. A separate single-read 150-cycle Illumina NextSeq 550 flow cell was used to sequence each immunoSEQ 96-well plate. The study's processing was this. Because only junctional sequences without quality scores were contained in the immunoSEQ output, filtering matching that applied to full-length reads could not be performed. Sequences were annotated with PyIR, a Python wrapper for IgBLAST v1.9, and V/J genes and CDR3 were assigned using IMGT germline references. Reads were filtered out if the reads had weak V/J assignments (E-value above 1e-6), no CDR3, stop codons, out-of-frame junctions, or ambiguous translated residues. V3J clonotypes were defined as sequences sharing the same inferred V gene, J gene, and CDR3 amino acid sequence. The percentage overlap between two repertoires was calculated by dividing the number of shared unique clonotypes by the size of the smaller repertoire. Richness of each repertoire was evaluated using RTK rarefaction, the Chao1 estimator, and Recon v2.1 estimates of unobserved clonotypes. Generation probabilities for all TCRbeta clonotypes obtained by the gDNA method from a handful of donors were computed using OLGA. The table comes from immuneACCESS by way of TCRdb, which keeps in-frame sequences with V and J called. Part of the clones is missing from these tables; in studies checked, under half for an unresolved V gene and the rest for unknown reasons. V and J calls and clone size follow that table, whereas D and trimming were derived from the DNA. For this sample there are about 2.1 million clones; roughly 93% appear just once. The ten largest make up under 2% of the sample.

CD8 naive samples were CD45RO-negative cells positively selected for CCR7, giving a CD45RA+CCR7+ population that excluded TemRA cells. Healthy HIV-negative adults with no recently reported acute infections or vaccinations were included as donors. Only Caucasian adults living in Nashville, Tennessee, USA were represented among the donors. Blood was collected by leukapheresis, and PBMCs were isolated by Ficoll-Histopaque density gradient centrifugation and then cryopreserved in liquid nitrogen vapor phase. Purity and quantity of every magnetically sorted T cell population were checked by analytical flow cytometry. Each sorted fraction had its genomic DNA isolated and then quantified by UV absorbance on a Nanodrop 2000c. The data originate from a study of shared clonotypes between healthy human individuals (dated by TCRdb to the early 2020s). Regarding the study in general: A few men and a couple of women, aged 18 to 49 years, made up the cohort. For each donor, CD4 naive and CD4 memory were each given three plates, CD8 naive was given two plates, and CD8 memory was given one plate. Blood TCR repertoires of about 5 healthy adults were deeply sequenced to estimate repertoire size and the extent of clonotype sharing between individuals. Libraries were prepared and TCR repertoires were sequenced by different laboratories using diverse techniques, in order to increase sequencing depth and limit assay-specific biases. Leukapheresis yielded between about 0.85 and 10 billion PBMCs per donor.

Broader findings and caveats from the paper: Sharing across a handful of donors was observed for roughly 5% of naive CD4, about 3.2% of naive CD8, 2% to 2.5% of memory CD4, and around 0.4% of memory CD8 clonotypes. The small number of donors limited the genetic and exposure-history diversity represented. Pairwise subsampling indicated that sequencing depth was expected to affect the degree of clonotype sharing among donors. Higher generation probabilities were observed for clonotypes shared by all four sorted-subset donors than for non-shared clonotypes. Sampling was restricted to blood, and TCR repertoires in tissue are likely to differ from TCR repertoires in blood. Naive subsets generally had larger estimated clonotype richness than memory subsets. Incomplete sequencing was indicated by rarefaction of sorted-subset datasets, despite the large sequencing depth.

The germline V gene specifies KGHSH as CDR1 and LQKENI as CDR2. Spanning cysteine to phenylalanine, the CDR3 consists of 13 amino acids. Of all the DNA, just the CDR3 is kept, 39 bases in frame from base 1. V is reduced by 0 bases and J by 8 bases, leaving a spacing of 8 bases between them. This receptor was taken from a young man in good health. Some clones in this sample may be carry-over from other donors' samples. The chain was built from TRBV18 and TRBJ2-1; the D gene identity is not certain. The sample taken for sequencing was naive CD8+ T cells from PBMCs. The cell subset or site label of this sample denotes: CD45RA+CCR7+. The nucleotide sequence reads TGTGCCAGCTCACCACCGTTGTGGGATGAGCAGTTCTTC. This is translated as CASSPPLWDEQFF.